Listed below are T cell receptor beta chains from one sample, sequenced in a study of T cell responses to AZD1222 COVID-19 vaccine. Assay used: immunoSEQ multiplex PCR; TCRdb lists only in-frame clones, some missing. The sample records 100,000 to 130,000 clones, around 90% being singletons. This specimen consisted of peripheral blood, obtained 28 days after the second AZD1222 dose. Every receptor here comes from an adult who received the AZD1222 COVID-19 vaccine. Each CDR3 is given with its conserved first and last residue. The D gene is left open where the match is weak. Size is stated for part of the rows, as once, few or many counts, or as a class when the clone is expanded.

J | D | size | V | DNA | CDR3
TRBJ1-2 | - | - | TRBV7-2 | TGTGCCAGCAGCCCCGGGCCCCCTGCCTATGGCTACACCTTC | CASSPGPPAYGYTF
TRBJ2-2 | TRBD1 | - | TRBV2 | TGTGCCAGCAGCAATGGGGGGACAGGGGGCGTCGGCGGGGAGCTGTTTTTT | CASSNGGTGGVGGELFF
TRBJ1-5 | - | - | TRBV6-5 | TGTGCCAGCAGGGCGGACAGTAGCAATCAGCCCCAGCATTTT | CASRADSSNQPQHF
TRBJ1-5 | TRBD1 | - | TRBV15 | TGTGCCACCAGCAGAGTAGGGGGCGTGGGGCAGCCCCAGCATTTT | CATSRVGGVGQPQHF
TRBJ2-7 | - | - | TRBV19 | TGTGCCAGTAGCCTCAGGGTATCCTACGAGCAGTACTTC | CASSLRVSYEQYF
TRBJ1-5 | TRBD1 | - | TRBV23-1 | TGCGCCAGCAGTCAACCAGGACAGGTCAATCAGCCCCAGCATTTT | CASSQPGQVNQPQHF
TRBJ2-3 | - | - | TRBV11-2 | TGTGCCAGCAGCCATAGCACAGATACGCAGTATTTT | CASSHSTDTQYF
TRBJ2-2 | - | - | TRBV6-2/TRBV6-3 | TGTGCCAGCAGCCAAAGGGGGGGCAACACCGGGGAGCTGTTTTTT | CASSQRGGNTGELFF
TRBJ2-5 | - | - | TRBV2 | TGTGCCAGCAGCCAGCCAATTTCCCAAGAGACCCAGTACTTC | CASSQPISQETQYF
TRBJ2-1 | - | - | TRBV2 | TGTGCCAGCAGTGGACAAGGCTCCTACAATGAGCAGTTCTTC | CASSGQGSYNEQFF
TRBJ1-2 | - | - | TRBV6-5 | TGTGCCAGCAGTCACCTCCAGGACGCTAACTATGGCTACACCTTC | CASSHLQDANYGYTF
TRBJ1-5 | - | - | TRBV12-3/TRBV12-4 | TGTGCCAGCACTCAACGGGACGGAGGGCCCCAGCATTTT | CASTQRDGGPQHF
TRBJ2-7 | TRBD1 | - | TRBV6-4 | TGTGCCAGCCGCCTGGACAGGAGCTCCACCTACGAGCAGTACTTC | CASRLDRSSTYEQYF
TRBJ1-6 | TRBD1 | - | TRBV9 | TGTGCCAGCAGCGTAGAAGGGACAGGGAAATCACCCCTCCACTTT | CASSVEGTGKSPLHF
TRBJ2-7 | - | - | TRBV7-9 | TGTGCCAGCAGCCTCGAGTCGGGCGAGCAGTACTTC | CASSLESGEQYF
TRBJ2-5 | - | - | TRBV7-8 | TGTGCCAGCAGCTTACTTTCGGGGGGCGTCGGGCAAGAGACCCAGTACTTC | CASSLLSGGVGQETQYF
TRBJ2-5 | - | once | TRBV11-2 | TGTGCCAGCAGTTTTAGCGACCAAGAGACCCAGTACTTC | CASSFSDQETQYF
TRBJ1-1 | TRBD1 | - | TRBV30 | TGTGCCTGGAGTGCGGGACAGGGGAACACTGAAGCTTTCTTT | CAWSAGQGNTEAFF
TRBJ2-5 | TRBD1 | - | TRBV10-3 | TGTGCCATCAGTGCCTCGACAGGGGCGAAGACCCAGTACTTC | CAISASTGAKTQYF
TRBJ1-4 | - | few | TRBV21-1 | TGTGCCAGCAGCATAGACGGTCCTAATGAAAAACTGTTTTTT | CASSIDGPNEKLFF
TRBJ2-3 | TRBD2 | - | TRBV7-9 | TGTGCCAGCAGCTTAGCTAGCGGGGGGGTAGATACGCAGTATTTT | CASSLASGGVDTQYF
TRBJ1-3 | TRBD1 | - | TRBV9 | TGTGCCAGCAGCACCCGGGACAGGGGTTCACTCTCTGGAAACACCATATATTTT | CASSTRDRGSLSGNTIYF
TRBJ1-5 | - | - | TRBV6-2/TRBV6-3 | TGTGCCAGCAGCCTCGCGCAGGGTTCTAATCAGCCCCAGCATTTT | CASSLAQGSNQPQHF
TRBJ1-2 | TRBD1 | - | TRBV28 | TGTGCCAGCAGTCCCGGACAGGGGGCGGGCGGCTACACCTTC | CASSPGQGAGGYTF
TRBJ2-5 | - | - | TRBV3-1/TRBV3-2 | TGTGCCAGCAGCCCGCGGACAGAGCAAGAGACCCAGTACTTC | CASSPRTEQETQYF
TRBJ1-3 | - | - | TRBV11-2 | TGTGCCAGCAGCCAACAGCGAAACACCATATATTTT | CASSQQRNTIYF
TRBJ1-1 | - | - | TRBV6-5 | TGTGCCAGCACCAGGACAGATATGAACACTGAAGCTTTCTTT | CASTRTDMNTEAFF
TRBJ1-6 | TRBD1 | once | TRBV11-3 | TGTGCCAGCAGCTCGTCCCACAGGGGTTCACCCCTCCACTTT | CASSSSHRGSPLHF
TRBJ2-7 | TRBD2 | - | TRBV4-3 | TGCGCCAGCAGCCAAGATCTAAGGACTAGCTTGAGGGACGAGCAGTACTTC | CASSQDLRTSLRDEQYF
TRBJ2-7 | - | - | TRBV19 | TGTGCCAGTACCAATATCCAGGGCGAGCAGTACTTC | CASTNIQGEQYF
TRBJ1-1 | - | - | TRBV6-1 | TGTGCCAGCAGCCAGATGCCGGGCGCTGAAGCTTTCTTT | CASSQMPGAEAFF
TRBJ2-7 | - | - | TRBV12-3/TRBV12-4 | TGTGCCAGCGCTCCGGGCCCTTACGAGCAGTACTTC | CASAPGPYEQYF
TRBJ2-1 | - | - | TRBV5-1 | TGCGCCAGCAGCTCATTGGGGGACAATGAGCAGTTCTTC | CASSSLGDNEQFF
TRBJ2-1 | TRBD2 | - | TRBV6-1 | TGTGCCAGCAGTGAACCCCTAGCGGCTCGGAACTACAATGAGCAGTTCTTC | CASSEPLAARNYNEQFF
TRBJ2-1 | - | - | TRBV2 | TGTGCCAGCAGTGCTGAGGGGATGGATGAGCAGTTCTTC | CASSAEGMDEQFF
TRBJ1-1 | - | - | TRBV6-5 | TGTGCCAGCAGTTACGACCCCTGGGGCACTGAAGCTTTCTTT | CASSYDPWGTEAFF
TRBJ2-3 | - | - | TRBV6-2/TRBV6-3 | TGTGCCAGCAGTGACTCGATGACAGATACGCAGTATTTT | CASSDSMTDTQYF
TRBJ1-5 | - | few | TRBV6-5 | TGTGCCAGCAGCAAGGAATATAGCAATCAGCCCCAGCATTTT | CASSKEYSNQPQHF
TRBJ2-3 | - | - | TRBV19 | TGTGCCAGTAGTATTGCGCCCGGGGAGACGCAGTATTTT | CASSIAPGETQYF
TRBJ2-7 | - | few | TRBV6-1 | TGTGCCAGCAGTGAAGCCGGTGTTGGCGAGCAGTACTTC | CASSEAGVGEQYF
TRBJ1-1 | - | - | TRBV28 | TGTGCCAGCAGTTTATTGGGTCGGGAAGCTTTCTTT | CASSLLGREAFF
TRBJ2-1 | - | - | TRBV6-2/TRBV6-3 | TGTGCCAGCAGCCCGCCTTACAATGAGCAGTTCTTC | CASSPPYNEQFF
TRBJ1-5 | TRBD1 | once | TRBV11-2 | TGTGCCAGCAGCTTAGATCAGGGGGTGGCAGGCAATCAGCCCCAGCATTTT | CASSLDQGVAGNQPQHF
TRBJ2-7 | TRBD1 | once | TRBV4-1 | TGCGCCAGCACCCCGGACAGGGGGAGTTACGAGCAGTACTTC | CASTPDRGSYEQYF
TRBJ2-5 | TRBD1 | - | TRBV6-5 | TGTGCCAGCAGTCCCGGACAGGGGAACTACGAGACCCAGTACTTC | CASSPGQGNYETQYF
TRBJ1-3 | - | - | TRBV6-2/TRBV6-3 | TGTGCCAGCAGTCTTACCCGGGGCTCTCGGAACACCATATATTTT | CASSLTRGSRNTIYF
TRBJ1-2 | - | few | TRBV28 | TGTGCCAGCAGTTCATCCGAGGGCCCCGGTCGCGGTGGCTACACCTTC | CASSSSEGPGRGGYTF
TRBJ2-1 | - | - | TRBV4-3 | TGCGCCAGCAGCCAAGATTACAGAATTAAGGACAATGAGCAGTTCTTC | CASSQDYRIKDNEQFF
TRBJ1-3 | - | - | TRBV9 | TGTGCCAGCAGCGTAGACCCAGACTCTGGAAACACCATATATTTT | CASSVDPDSGNTIYF
TRBJ1-2 | TRBD1 | - | TRBV3-1/TRBV3-2 | TGTGCCAGCAGCTTGGGACAGGGGAAAGGCTACACCTTC | CASSLGQGKGYTF
TRBJ2-5 | - | - | TRBV10-2 | TGCGCCAGCAGTGAAAGGCAGGAGGGTCTACAGACCCAGTACTTC | CASSERQEGLQTQYF
TRBJ1-4 | - | few | TRBV4-1 | TGCGCCAGCAGCTTAGTCCTCGGGTCGTTGGGATCTAATGAAAAACTGTTTTTT | CASSLVLGSLGSNEKLFF
TRBJ1-2 | - | - | TRBV24-1 | TGTGCCACCAGTGTCCGAGGGGATGGCTACACCTTC | CATSVRGDGYTF
TRBJ2-6 | - | - | TRBV27 | TGTGCCAGCAAGCCTGTGAGCTCTGGGGCCAACGTCCTGACTTTC | CASKPVSSGANVLTF
TRBJ2-3 | - | - | TRBV4-1 | TGCGCCAGCAGCCAAGAACCAGGGCGGGGCACAGATACGCAGTATTTT | CASSQEPGRGTDTQYF
TRBJ1-2 | - | - | TRBV9 | TGTGCCAGTTCGCGGCAGGGAAATTATCACTATGGCTACACCTTC | CASSRQGNYHYGYTF
TRBJ2-7 | TRBD1 | - | TRBV25-1 | TGTGCCAGCACCGACGATAGACAGGGGGCGGTTGAGCAGTACTTC | CASTDDRQGAVEQYF